This TCR beta chain is from a study of T cells in Graves' hyperthyroidism and ophthalmopathy. Regarding the study as a whole: Expanded thyroid clonotypes (above 0.001) were mostly also found in blood.

Recently diagnosed hyperthyroidism of less than 2 months' duration affected patients aged 18 to 65. It was uncontrolled infection, other autoimmune disease, pregnancy or lactation that excluded patients. Amplification of TCR beta CDR3 regions was performed using RNA transcripts as template. Carried out on the TCR CDR3, a first-round RT-PCR used the HTBI primer set. TCRdb reprocessed the multiplex PCR reads with MiXCR, giving one entry per CDR3 protein. The sample has some 510,000 distinct CDR3 sequences; under 60% are singletons. With regard to this clonotype: Its antigen is still unknown. An end of the junction differs from the germline gene, which may be a read error.

The CDR3 has 12 residues. CDR1 and CDR2 from the germline V gene are SQVTM and ANQGSEA. The sequenced sample was peripheral blood or thyroid tissue (not recorded which). This TCR was recovered from a woman under 30 with Graves' hyperthyroidism. The chain couples TRBV29-1 to TRBJ2-7; D remains unclear. The CDR3 here is CSVEVRAYGQYF. CDR3 DNA sequence: TGCAGCGTTGAAGTTCGTGCCTACGGGCAGTACTTC.